This is a list of T cell receptor beta chains from one sample in a study of T-cell memory formation after mild COVID-19. TCRdb re-called the 5' RACE reads with MiXCR, one entry per CDR3 protein. The top ten clones hold roughly 20% of a sample with about 290,000 distinct CDR3 sequences, 15% to 20% of them seen once. The sequencing sample was made of PBMCs or a T cell subset sorted from them (not recorded which). These receptors were taken from a man younger than 30 who had mild COVID-19 (a few samples of this study predate the infection). Cell type and time point are not known. CDR3s include the opening cysteine and the closing phenylalanine or tryptophan. The D gene is left open where the match is weak. The listing skips clone size in some rows; elsewhere it reads once, few, many or a size class.

>few|-|TRBJ1-2|TRBV4-1
CASTGHQNYGYTF
TGCGCCAGCACAGGACACCAGAACTATGGCTACACCTTC
>many|TRBD2|TRBJ2-3|TRBV12-3/TRBV12-4
CASTLGASGFTDTQYF
TGTGCCAGCACCCTAGGGGCTAGCGGGTTCACAGATACGCAGTATTTT
>-|TRBD2|TRBJ2-1|TRBV20-1
CSAKLAGGYNEQFF
TGCAGTGCTAAACTAGCGGGGGGTTACAATGAGCAGTTCTTC
>few|TRBD2|TRBJ2-5|TRBV7-9
CASSLDDGGGQETQYF
TGTGCCAGCAGCTTAGATGACGGCGGGGGTCAAGAGACCCAGTACTTC
>-|-|TRBJ1-5|TRBV20-1
CSARLQGLLYSNQPQHF
TGCAGTGCTAGACTCCAGGGGTTGCTTTATAGCAATCAGCCCCAGCATTTT
>-|-|TRBJ2-5|TRBV29-1
CSVLGRYQETQYF
TGCAGCGTTTTGGGACGGTACCAAGAGACCCAGTACTTC
>few|-|TRBJ2-5|TRBV12-3/TRBV12-4
CASSLGQWSGETQYF
TGTGCCAGCAGCCTCGGACAGTGGAGTGGAGAGACCCAGTACTTC
>few|-|TRBJ1-4|TRBV7-2
CASSRVAGQKLFF
TGTGCCAGCAGCCGAGTGGCAGGACAAAAACTGTTTTTT
>-|TRBD1|TRBJ2-3|TRBV20-1
CSASQGAGDTQYF
TGCAGTGCCTCACAGGGGGCTGGGGATACGCAGTATTTT
>few|-|TRBJ1-2|TRBV9
CASSPNPRESYGYTF
TGTGCCAGCAGCCCGAACCCCCGGGAATCCTATGGCTACACCTTC
>-|-|TRBJ2-5|TRBV5-1
CASSPQGVRLETQYF
TGCGCCAGCAGCCCCCAAGGGGTCCGGTTAGAGACCCAGTACTTC
>-|TRBD2|TRBJ2-3|TRBV5-1
CASSWGLAFTDTQYF
TGCGCCAGCAGCTGGGGACTAGCGTTCACAGATACGCAGTATTTT
>-|TRBD1|TRBJ1-2|TRBV29-1
CSVEGGFPGQNYGYTF
TGCAGCGTTGAAGGGGGCTTCCCGGGACAGAATTATGGCTACACCTTC
>-|TRBD2|TRBJ2-7|TRBV27
CASSLTGGWYEQYF
TGTGCCAGCAGTTTGACGGGGGGATGGTACGAGCAGTACTTC